The 25 T cell receptor beta chains below were found in one sample sequenced in a study of blood T cell repertoires in COVID-19. Here immunoSEQ multiplex PCR was the method, and the copy in TCRdb shows in-frame clones only, minus some. Found here are approximately 21,000 clones, approximately 73% of them singletons; the top ten hold roughly a fifth. The source material was peripheral blood. Receptors originate from a human donor in a cohort sampled during active or convalescent COVID-19.

The chain uses TRBV6-2 or TRBV6-3 and TRBJ2-7; 12 bases map to TRBD2. The CDR3 spans 15 residues. From germline, CDR1 is MNHEY and CDR2 SVGEGT. Losses at the gene ends were 5 bases for V and 6 bases for J; bases not matched to a gene: 8. CDR3 in amino acids: CASSRLAGEGGEQYF. The CDR3 region has the DNA TGTGCCAGCAGTCGACTAGCGGGAGAGGGTGGCGAGCAGTACTTC.

The table lists this clone with a few counts. V is TRBV28 and J is TRBJ1-2; D not resolved. CDR1 is MDHEN and CDR2 is SYDVKM in the germline V gene. The CDR3 sequence is 15 residues long. Trimming cost V 6 bases and J 0 bases, with 14 bases left between them. The CDR3 here is CASSLPRDTNYGYTF. The DNA of the CDR3 is TGTGCCAGCAGCCTACCCCGTGACACTAACTATGGCTACACCTTC.

This clone came up many times. V usage is TRBV9 and J usage is TRBJ2-1, with 8 positions matching TRBD2. This CDR3 contains 16 residues. V lost 0 bases, J lost 9 bases, and 11 bases stayed unmatched. Germline V gene data show CDR1 as SGDLS and CDR2 as YYNGEE. The CDR3 DNA sequence: TGTGCCAGCAGCGTAGACGGGACTAGTTACAATGGTGAGCAGTTCTTC. Protein product: CASSVDGTSYNGEQFF.

This chain connects TRBV27 to TRBJ1-5; D is undetermined. Germline CDR1 is MNHEY and CDR2 is SMNVEV (reference sequence). The length of the CDR3 is 15 residues. The ends were cut back, 2 bases at V and 0 bases at J, with 8 bases in the middle. The CDR3 DNA follows: TGTGCCAGCAGTTTACACTTATATAGCAATCAGCCCCAGCATTTT. It encodes CASSLHLYSNQPQHF.

This chain's CDR3 is CASSLEHPGRETQYF. The CDR3 nucleotides read TGCGCCAGCAGCTTGGAGCACCCAGGAAGAGAGACCCAGTACTTC. This rearrangement joins TRBV5-1 to TRBJ2-5; D gene uncertain. V gave up 0 bases and J gave up 4 bases, with 13 bases separating them. The germline gives CDR1 SGHRS, CDR2 YFSETQ. The CDR3 is made up of 15 amino acids. The variable domain in full, with the rest retrieved from reference TRBV5-1 and TRBJ2-5, is KAGVTQTPRYLIKTRGQQVTLSCSPISGHRSVSWYQQTPGQGLQFLFEYFSETQRNKGNFPGRFSGRQFSNSRSEMNVSTLELGDSALYLCASSLEHPGRETQYFGPGTRLLVL.

The chain employs TRBV6-5 and TRBJ2-3; 11 bases match TRBD2. Germline CDR1 and CDR2: MNHEY and SVGAGI. The CDR3 runs to 15 residues. V was clipped by 6 bases and J by 6 bases; unmatched bases: 8. CDR3 in DNA: TGTGCCAGCAGCCGTAGCGGGAGGGAAGGCGATACGCAGTATTTT. Its protein product is CASSRSGREGDTQYF.

This chain uses TRBV15 with TRBJ2-7, with D perhaps TRBD2 (6 bases). From germline, CDR1 is LNHNV and CDR2 YYDKDF (reference sequence). Trimming pared 3 bases from V and 3 bases from J, leaving 15 bases between. This CDR3 has 15 residues. The CDR3 spells CATSSLLRGDYEQYF. The CDR3 nucleotides read TGTGCCACCAGCAGTCTTCTCCGCGGGGACTACGAGCAGTACTTC. The entire variable domain, with the rest obtained from reference TRBV15 and TRBJ2-7, is as follows: DAMVIQNPRYQVTQFGKPVTLSCSQTLNHNVMYWYQQKSSQAPKLLFHYYDKDFNNEADTPDNFQSRRPNTSFCFLDIRSPGLGDTAMYLCATSSLLRGDYEQYFGPGTRLTVT.

This clone was seen only once. V gene TRBV19 combines with J gene TRBJ2-2, with TRBD1 identical over 10 bases. This CDR3 spans 15 amino acids. V shed 6 bases, J shed 3 bases, and the junction held 4 bases outside the gene matches. CDR1 is LNHDA, CDR2 SQIVND, per germline (reference sequence). CDR3 region: CASRGQGPYTGELFF. The CDR3 DNA reads as TGTGCCAGTAGGGGACAGGGGCCCTACACCGGGGAGCTGTTTTTT.

This chain uses TRBV5-5 with TRBJ2-2; possible D gene TRBD1, 5 bases. V was clipped by 1 base and J by 4 bases, with 17 bases between them. The CDR3 loop spans 17 amino acids. In germline, CDR1 is SGHKS, CDR2 YYEKEE (reference sequence). DNA of the CDR3: TGTGCCAGCAGCTTGAGACAGACCCACCTTATCACCGGGGAGCTGTTTTTT. It is translated as CASSLRQTHLITGELFF. The entire variable domain, with the rest obtained from reference TRBV5-5 and TRBJ2-2, is as follows: DAGVTQSPTHLIKTRGQQVTLRCSPISGHKSVSWYQQVLGQGPQFIFQYYEKEERGRGNFPDRFSARQFPNYSSELNVNALLLGDSALYLCASSLRQTHLITGELFFGEGSRLTVL.

The CDR3 DNA reads TGTGCCAGCAGTTATAGCGGGACAGGGCCTTCACCCCTCCACTTT. The encoded protein is CASSYSGTGPSPLHF. The genes are TRBV6-5 and TRBJ1-6; TRBD1 matches 9 bases. The J segment lost 9 bases and the V segment lost 3 bases, leaving 6 bases of the junction unmatched. The CDR3 is 15 amino acids. CDR1 is MNHEY and CDR2 is SVGAGI in the germline V gene.

The genes are TRBV2 and TRBJ2-7, with 7 bases matching TRBD1. The V gene's germline CDR1 is SNHLY and CDR2 FYNNEI. This CDR3 has 13 residues. Trimming took 7 bases from V and 2 from J; bases not matched to a gene: 5. The CDR3 nucleotides read TGTGCCAGCAACCCGACAGGGACCTACGAGCAGTACTTC. It specifies CASNPTGTYEQYF.

V usage is TRBV11-2 and J usage is TRBJ2-5; TRBD2 matches 8 bases. The CDR3 has 15 amino acids. Trimming cost V 1 base and J 5 bases; bases outside gene matches: 6. Germline V lookup: CDR1 SGHAT, CDR2 FQNNGV. Here the CDR3 reads CASSLGRGVEETQYF. For the CDR3, the DNA is TGTGCCAGCAGCTTAGGGCGGGGGGTAGAGGAGACCCAGTACTTC.

V is TRBV5-5 and J is TRBJ2-3; tentatively, D is TRBD2 (6 bases). CDR1 and CDR2 from the germline V gene are SGHKS and YYEKEE (reference sequence). The CDR3 length is 12 residues. Trimming shortened V by 4 bases and J by 9 bases, and 12 bases separated the two germline ends. The CDR3 region has the DNA TGTGCCAGCAGCCTCCCCGGGGGAACGCAGTATTTT. Encoded protein: CASSLPGGTQYF.

The V and J genes are TRBV9 and TRBJ2-1; 12 positions match TRBD2. Germline values: CDR1 SGDLS, CDR2 YYNGEE. The V gene end was trimmed by 0 bases and the J gene end by 4 bases; junction bases not matched to a gene: 8. CDR3 size: 18 residues. The DNA for the CDR3 is TGTGCCAGCAGCGTAGCAACTAGCGGGGGGCTCGGTTACAATGAGCAGTTCTTC. Translation gives CASSVATSGGLGYNEQFF.

This clone appeared a few times. This chain joins TRBV28 and TRBJ1-5; D possibly corresponds to TRBD1 (5 bases). CDR3 length equals 15 residues. Trimming stripped 6 bases from V and 9 bases from J, with 21 bases between. CDR1 is MDHEN, CDR2 SYDVKM, per germline. This chain's CDR3 is CASRPRGGTGRPQHF. The DNA of the CDR3 is TGTGCCAGCAGACCCCGCGGGGGGACGGGGAGGCCCCAGCATTTT.

The rearrangement joins TRBV6-1 to TRBJ1-3, with a possible D match to TRBD1 (6 bases). Germline V gene data show CDR1 as MNHNS and CDR2 as SASEGT. The CDR3 is 16 amino acids. V lost 4 bases to trimming and J lost 0 bases, with 13 bases between them. The CDR3 loop is CASSGSGAYSGNTIYF. For the CDR3, the DNA is TGTGCCAGCAGTGGTTCAGGGGCTTACTCTGGAAACACCATATATTTT.

The V gene is TRBV10-3, the J gene TRBJ2-7, with D perhaps TRBD1 (5 bases). The CDR3 sequence is 13 residues long. CDR1 and CDR2 from the germline V gene are ENHRY and SYGVKD. The V end lost 8 bases, the J end lost 5 bases, and 16 bases lay between the germline ends. The CDR3 nucleotides are TGTGCCATCGGGGCCAGCCTTGGGGACGAGCAGTACTTC. It yields the protein CAIGASLGDEQYF.

This clone is a singleton in its sample. The rearrangement uses TRBV7-9 and TRBJ1-4; D uncertain. CDR1 is SEHNR, CDR2 FQNEAQ, per germline (reference sequence). The germline V and J ends were trimmed by 4 bases and 6 bases, with 9 bases remaining between them. The CDR3 length is 13 residues. The CDR3 is CASSSYGYEKLFF. The CDR3 coding sequence is TGTGCCAGCAGCTCCTACGGTTATGAAAAACTGTTTTTT.

V gene TRBV3-1 (or the pseudogene TRBV3-2) combines with J gene TRBJ2-7; 9 bases fit TRBD2. V lost 1 base, J lost 5 bases, and 6 bases stayed unmatched. Looked up from germline, CDR1 is LGHDT and CDR2 is YNNKEL (reference sequence). The CDR3 sequence is 15 residues long. In DNA form, the CDR3 reads TGTGCCAGCAGCCAAGTTAGCGGGAGTCCCCACGAGCAGTACTTC. It yields the protein CASSQVSGSPHEQYF.

V usage is TRBV2 and J usage is TRBJ2-3, with 8 bases lining up with TRBD2. Germline V gene lookup returns CDR1 SNHLY and CDR2 FYNNEI. The CDR3 has 14 residues. Trimming cost V 5 bases and J 6 bases; bases outside gene matches: 7. CDR3 in amino acids: CASSLEAGADTQYF. The CDR3 DNA follows: TGTGCCAGCAGTTTAGAAGCGGGGGCGGATACGCAGTATTTT.

The V call is TRBV25-1, the J call TRBJ1-4, with TRBD1 as a possible D gene (5 bases). CDR1 is MGHDK and CDR2 is SYGVNS in the germline V gene. The CDR3 contains 18 residues. V gave up 1 base and J gave up 3 bases, with 18 bases separating them. CDR3 bases: TGTGCCAGCAGTGAATCTATGGGGGTAGCGGGGGCTAATGAAAAACTGTTTTTT. Residues: CASSESMGVAGANEKLFF.

This rearrangement joins TRBV23-1 to TRBJ2-3, with TRBD1 as a possible D gene (5 bases). TRBV23-1 is flagged as an ORF with uncertain function. The V gene lost 1 base and the J gene lost 2 bases, with 13 bases spanning the gap. This CDR3 comprises 16 residues. The CDR3 spells CASSQCGHWDTDTQYF. The CDR3 region has the DNA TGCGCCAGCAGTCAATGTGGACACTGGGACACAGATACGCAGTATTTT.

This sequence joins TRBV7-9 and TRBJ2-1; 8 bases are shared with TRBD1. CDR1 is SEHNR and CDR2 is FQNEAQ in the germline V gene (reference sequence). The CDR3 is 15 residues long. V dropped 6 bases and J dropped 9; count of bases not matched to a gene: 13. The CDR3 protein is CASRFRQGANPEQFF. The CDR3 nucleotides are TGTGCCAGCAGATTTCGTCAGGGGGCGAACCCTGAGCAGTTCTTC.

The rearrangement uses TRBV7-2 and TRBJ1-6, with 11 bases matching TRBD1. Germline CDR1 is SGHTA and CDR2 is FQGNSA. The CDR3 runs 18 residues. J lost 14 bases, V lost 3 bases, and 18 bases had no gene match. The CDR3 loop is CASSFGTGGMPTKSSLHF. The CDR3 nucleotides read TGTGCCAGCAGCTTCGGGACAGGGGGGATGCCGACAAAATCATCCCTCCACTTT.

This clone was counted a few times. The chain recombines TRBV28 with TRBJ1-3; weak D call: TRBD1 (6 bases). The CDR3 runs to 15 residues. CDR1 and CDR2 from the germline V gene are MDHEN and SYDVKM. The V and J ends lost 5 bases and 0 bases respectively, with 11 bases between them. The CDR3 here is CASSTGPFSGNTIYF. DNA of the CDR3: TGTGCCAGCAGTACAGGGCCCTTCTCTGGAAACACCATATATTTT.